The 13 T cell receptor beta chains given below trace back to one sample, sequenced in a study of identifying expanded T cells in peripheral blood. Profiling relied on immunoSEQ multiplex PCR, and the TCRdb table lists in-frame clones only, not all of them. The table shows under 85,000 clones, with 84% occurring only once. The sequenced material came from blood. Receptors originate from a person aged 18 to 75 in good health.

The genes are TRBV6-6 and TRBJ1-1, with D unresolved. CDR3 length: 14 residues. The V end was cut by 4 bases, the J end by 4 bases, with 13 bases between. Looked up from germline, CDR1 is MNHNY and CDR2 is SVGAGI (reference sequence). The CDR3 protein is CASSFQTETTEAFF. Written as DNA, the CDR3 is TGTGCCAGCAGTTTCCAAACAGAGACCACTGAAGCTTTCTTT.

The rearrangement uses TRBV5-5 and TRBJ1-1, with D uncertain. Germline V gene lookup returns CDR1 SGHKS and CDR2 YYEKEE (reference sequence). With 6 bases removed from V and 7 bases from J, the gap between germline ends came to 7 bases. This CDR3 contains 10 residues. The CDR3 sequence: CASTGVEAFF. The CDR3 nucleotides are TGTGCCAGCACAGGCGTTGAAGCTTTCTTT.

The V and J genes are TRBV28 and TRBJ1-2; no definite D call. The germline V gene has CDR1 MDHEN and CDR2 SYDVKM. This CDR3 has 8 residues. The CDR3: CSRTGYTF. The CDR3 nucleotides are TGTTCTCGGACTGGGTACACCTTC.

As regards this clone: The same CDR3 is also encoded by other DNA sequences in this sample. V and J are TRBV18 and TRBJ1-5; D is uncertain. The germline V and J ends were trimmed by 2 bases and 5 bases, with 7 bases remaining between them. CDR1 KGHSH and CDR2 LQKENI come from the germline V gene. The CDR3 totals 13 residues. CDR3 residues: CASSPEWDQPQHF. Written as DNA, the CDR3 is TGTGCCAGCTCACCAGAATGGGATCAGCCCCAGCATTTT. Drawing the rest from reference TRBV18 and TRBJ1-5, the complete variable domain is NAGVMQNPRHLVRRRGQEARLRCSPMKGHSHVYWYRQLPEEGLKFMVYLQKENIIDESGMPKERFSAEFPKEGPSILRIQQVVRGDSAAYFCASSPEWDQPQHFGDGTRLSIL.

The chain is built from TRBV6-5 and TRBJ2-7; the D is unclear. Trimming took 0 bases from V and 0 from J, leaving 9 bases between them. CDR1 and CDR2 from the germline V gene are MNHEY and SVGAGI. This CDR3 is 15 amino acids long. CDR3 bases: TGTGCCAGCAGTTACTCGGAGCTAAACTCCTACGAGCAGTACTTC. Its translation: CASSYSELNSYEQYF.

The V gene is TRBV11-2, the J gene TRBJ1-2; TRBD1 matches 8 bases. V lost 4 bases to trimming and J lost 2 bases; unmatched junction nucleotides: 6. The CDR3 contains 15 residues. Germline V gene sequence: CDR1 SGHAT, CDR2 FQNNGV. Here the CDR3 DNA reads TGTGCCAGCAGCTCCGAAAGGACAGGGAACTATGGCTACACCTTC. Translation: CASSSERTGNYGYTF.

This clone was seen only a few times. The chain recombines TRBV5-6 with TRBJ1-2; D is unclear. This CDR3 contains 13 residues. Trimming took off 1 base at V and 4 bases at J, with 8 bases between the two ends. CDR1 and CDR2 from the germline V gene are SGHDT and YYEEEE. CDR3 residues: CASSLQAPYGYTF. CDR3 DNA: TGTGCCAGCAGCTTGCAAGCTCCCTATGGCTACACCTTC.

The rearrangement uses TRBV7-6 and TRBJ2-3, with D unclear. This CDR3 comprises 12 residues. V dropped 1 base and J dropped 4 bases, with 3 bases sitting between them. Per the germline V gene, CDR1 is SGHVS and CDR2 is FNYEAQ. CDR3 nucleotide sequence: TGTGCCAGCAGCTTAGTCGCAGATACGCAGTATTTT. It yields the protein CASSLVADTQYF.

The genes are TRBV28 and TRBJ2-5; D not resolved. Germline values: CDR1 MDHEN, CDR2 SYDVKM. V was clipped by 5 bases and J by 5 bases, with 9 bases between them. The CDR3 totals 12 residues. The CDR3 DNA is TGTGCCAGCAGTCCCTCCGGGGAGACCCAGTACTTC. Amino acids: CASSPSGETQYF.

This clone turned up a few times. The CDR3 DNA follows: TGTGCCAGTGGGGACGATCAGGGGCCCCAGCATTTT. Its protein product is CASGDDQGPQHF. The chain has TRBV19 and TRBJ1-5; D perhaps matches TRBD1 (5 bases). Germline V gene data show CDR1 as LNHDA and CDR2 as SQIVND (reference sequence). CDR3 length: 12 residues. V was pared by 8 bases and J by 9 bases, with 14 bases between.

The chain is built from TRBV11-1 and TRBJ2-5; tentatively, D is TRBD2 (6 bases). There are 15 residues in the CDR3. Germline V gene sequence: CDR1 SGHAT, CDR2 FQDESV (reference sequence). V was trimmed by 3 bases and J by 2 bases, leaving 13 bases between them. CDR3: CASSLEGTVQETQYF. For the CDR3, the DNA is TGTGCCAGCAGCTTGGAGGGGACGGTACAAGAGACCCAGTACTTC.

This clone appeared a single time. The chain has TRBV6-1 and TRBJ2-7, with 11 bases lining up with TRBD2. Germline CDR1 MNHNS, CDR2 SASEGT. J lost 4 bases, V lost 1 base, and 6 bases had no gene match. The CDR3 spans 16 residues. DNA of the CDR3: TGTGCCAGCAGTGAAGTAAATAGCGGGAGGGGTTACGAGCAGTACTTC. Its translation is CASSEVNSGRGYEQYF.

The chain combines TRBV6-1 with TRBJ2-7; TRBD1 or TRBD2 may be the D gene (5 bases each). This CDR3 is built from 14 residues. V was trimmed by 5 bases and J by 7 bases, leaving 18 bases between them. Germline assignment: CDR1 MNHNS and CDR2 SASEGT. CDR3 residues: CASSRDAWEWEQYF. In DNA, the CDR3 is TGTGCCAGCAGTCGGGACGCCTGGGAGTGGGAGCAGTACTTC.